These 5 T cell receptor beta chains share one sample of origin, sequenced in a study of blood T cell repertoires in COVID-19. The table came from immunoSEQ multiplex PCR; TCRdb's copy has only in-frame clones and leaves some out. The sample comprises 150,000 to 200,000 clones, 60% to 85% of which are singletons, and roughly 7.8% rests with the top ten. Sequencing input: peripheral blood. These receptors originate from a woman in her fifties or sixties with active or convalescent COVID-19.

For the CDR3, the DNA is TGCAGTGCTAGTTTAGGGACTAGCGCGGTTGGGGAGCAGTTCTTC. It codes for CSASLGTSAVGEQFF. V usage is TRBV20-1 and J usage is TRBJ2-1, with 10 bases that match TRBD2. The J segment lost 10 bases and the V segment lost 3 bases, leaving 12 bases of the junction unmatched. Germline lookup yields CDR1 DFQATT and CDR2 SNEGSKA (reference sequence). CDR3 length equals 15 residues.

This clone has a handful of counts. The same CDR3 is also encoded by other DNA sequences in this sample. The chain joins TRBV7-3 to TRBJ2-1; 15 bases fit TRBD2. J lost 6 bases, V lost 4 bases, and 1 base had no gene match. Germline assignment: CDR1 SGHTA and CDR2 FQGTGA. There are 15 residues in the CDR3. DNA of the CDR3: TGTGCCAGCAGCTCGGGACTAGCGGGGGGCAATGAGCAGTTCTTC. Protein: CASSSGLAGGNEQFF. The variable domain in full, completed from reference TRBV7-3 and TRBJ2-1, reads GAGVSQTPSNKVTEKGKYVELRCDPISGHTALYWYRQSLGQGPEFLIYFQGTGAADDSGLPNDRFFAVRPEGSVSTLKIQRTERGDSAVYLCASSSGLAGGNEQFFGPGTRLTVL.

The chain carries TRBV29-1 and TRBJ1-3; the D is unclear. The V gene's germline CDR1 is SQVTM and CDR2 ANQGSEA. This CDR3 contains 11 residues. V was trimmed by 6 bases and J by 1 base, leaving 4 bases between them. The CDR3 coding sequence is TGCAGCGTCCCTTCTGGAAACACCATATATTTT. This codes for CSVPSGNTIYF.

The chain combines TRBV24-1 with TRBJ2-3; D is ambiguous. The CDR3 is 14 amino acids. The germline V and J ends were trimmed by 5 bases and 5 bases, with 13 bases remaining between them. Germline CDR1 and CDR2: KGHDR and SFDVKD. The CDR3 DNA reads TGTGCCACCAGTGGGGCTATAGACAAAGATACGCAGTATTTT. Protein sequence: CATSGAIDKDTQYF.

This rearrangement joins TRBV28 to TRBJ1-5, with 11 bases lining up with TRBD1. The CDR3 has 15 amino acids. CDR1 and CDR2 from the germline V gene are MDHEN and SYDVKM. J gave up 7 bases and V 4 bases, and 6 bases lay outside the gene matches. CDR3 nucleotide sequence: TGTGCCAGCAGTTGGGGACAGGGGGGCAGCCAGCCCCAGCATTTT. This translates into CASSWGQGGSQPQHF.